This TCR beta chain was captured in a study of cytomegalovirus exposure and HLA in healthy donors. Between the trimmed V and J ends, which lost 4 bases and 0 bases, there was a span of 13 bases. This CDR3 contains 15 residues. Germline loops: CDR1 SEHNR, CDR2 FQNEAQ (reference sequence). The protocol was immunoSEQ multiplex PCR, while the TCRdb copy is restricted to in-frame clones and leaves out a portion. The top ten hold about 1% of the sample, which has about 56,000 clones, more than 90% seen once. The origin of this receptor is a man between 18 and 29 years old in good health and CMV-seronegative. The V call is TRBV7-9, the J call TRBJ2-7; D is possibly TRBD2 (5 bases). Sequenced input: PBMCs. This CDR3 is CASSSQGGSSYEQYF. The DNA for the CDR3 is TGTGCCAGCAGCTCCCAAGGAGGCAGCTCCTACGAGCAGTACTTC.